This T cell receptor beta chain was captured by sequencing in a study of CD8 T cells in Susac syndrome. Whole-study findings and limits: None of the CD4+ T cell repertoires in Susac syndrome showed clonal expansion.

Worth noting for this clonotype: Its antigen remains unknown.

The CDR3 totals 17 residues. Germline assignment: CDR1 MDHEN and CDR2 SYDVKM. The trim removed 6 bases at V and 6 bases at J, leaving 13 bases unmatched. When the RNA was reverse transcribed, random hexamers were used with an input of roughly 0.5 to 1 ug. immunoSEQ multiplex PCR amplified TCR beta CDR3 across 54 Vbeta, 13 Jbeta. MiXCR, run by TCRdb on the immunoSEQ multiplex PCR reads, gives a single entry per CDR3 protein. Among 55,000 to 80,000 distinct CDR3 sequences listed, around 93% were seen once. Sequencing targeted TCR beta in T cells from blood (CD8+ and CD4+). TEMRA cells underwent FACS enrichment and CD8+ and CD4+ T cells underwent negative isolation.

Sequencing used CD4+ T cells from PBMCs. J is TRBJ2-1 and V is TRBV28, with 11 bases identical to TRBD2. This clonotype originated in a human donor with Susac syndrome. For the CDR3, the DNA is TGTGCCAGCAGCTTCATATTACTAGCGGGGGCCCCCAATGAGCAGTTCTTC. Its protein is CASSFILLAGAPNEQFF.